These 19 T cell receptor beta chains were sequenced from one sample in a study of blood T cell repertoires in COVID-19. The protocol was immunoSEQ multiplex PCR, while the TCRdb copy is restricted to in-frame clones and leaves out a portion. The table lists 65,000 to 75,000 clones, approximately 80% of them singletons. The sample taken for sequencing was peripheral blood. These receptors came from a man older than 75 with acute or convalescent COVID-19.

The rearrangement joins TRBV19 to TRBJ2-6; D is uncertain. CDR1 and CDR2 from the germline V gene are LNHDA and SQIVND (reference sequence). Between the trimmed V and J ends, which lost 4 bases and 4 bases, there was a span of 11 bases. The CDR3 covers 15 residues. The CDR3 is CASSNIAPGANVLTF. The CDR3 bases are TGTGCCAGTAGTAATATAGCTCCGGGGGCCAACGTCCTGACTTTC.

The CDR3 protein is CASSSGYRYEQYF. CDR3 sequence (DNA): TGTGCCAGCAGTTCAGGTTATCGCTACGAGCAGTACTTC. The chain links TRBV27 to TRBJ2-7; no reliable D call. Germline loops: CDR1 MNHEY, CDR2 SMNVEV (reference sequence). This CDR3 contains 13 residues. Trimming pared 4 bases from V and 3 bases from J, leaving 10 bases between.

This chain joins TRBV10-3 and TRBJ2-7; D may be TRBD1 (6 bases). V was clipped by 2 bases and J by 12 bases, with 14 bases between them. The CDR3 has 12 residues. CDR1 ENHRY and CDR2 SYGVKD come from the germline V gene. For the CDR3, the DNA is TGTGCCATCAGTGAGCGGGTCGGACAGCCGTACTTC. Encoded protein: CAISERVGQPYF.

CDR3 bases: TGTGCCAGCGGCCCCGGGACAGCAAACACCGGGGAGCTGTTTTTT. This encodes CASGPGTANTGELFF. The chain recombines TRBV6-6 with TRBJ2-2; the match to TRBD1 covers 7 bases. The CDR3 spans 15 residues. Germline CDR1 is MNHNY and CDR2 is SVGAGI (reference sequence). V shed 8 bases and J 2 bases; nucleotides not matched to a gene: 8.

This sequence joins TRBV14 and TRBJ1-5; no definite D call. There are 13 residues in the CDR3. The V gene lost 7 bases and the J gene lost 5 bases, with 12 bases spanning the gap. Germline V CDR1 and CDR2: SGHDN, FVKESK. The CDR3 sequence: CASTEGGDQPQHF. The DNA for the CDR3 is TGTGCCAGCACCGAGGGAGGAGATCAGCCCCAGCATTTT.

This clone was observed once. This chain links TRBV12-3 or TRBV12-4 with TRBJ2-7; the D is unclear. The CDR3 runs 12 residues. V was trimmed by 5 bases and J by 0 bases, leaving 5 bases between them. The CDR3 here is CASSRASYEQYF. CDR3 coding DNA: TGTGCCAGCAGTCGCGCCTCCTACGAGCAGTACTTC.

The table lists this clone with a few counts. This chain links TRBV2 with TRBJ1-1, with D possibly matching TRBD1 (6 bases). Germline V gene sequence: CDR1 SNHLY, CDR2 FYNNEI. This CDR3 spans 17 amino acids. The V and J ends lost 2 bases and 0 bases respectively, with 16 bases between them. The CDR3 bases are TGTGCCAGCAGTGAACTTGCAGGGGCTCCTATGAACACTGAAGCTTTCTTT. This translates into CASSELAGAPMNTEAFF.

This clone came up once. V usage is TRBV24-1 and J usage is TRBJ2-5, with a possible D match to TRBD2 (5 bases). CDR1 and CDR2 (germline): KGHDR, SFDVKD. Trimming removed 6 bases from V and 3 bases from J, with 10 bases in between. The CDR3 has 13 amino acids. CDR3 protein: CATSHRGEETQYF. Here the CDR3 DNA reads TGTGCCACCAGTCACCGGGGAGAAGAGACCCAGTACTTC.

This chain uses TRBV10-3 with TRBJ1-3, with D uncertain. V was cut by 4 bases and J by 1 base, with 5 bases left in between. CDR1 and CDR2 from the germline V gene are ENHRY and SYGVKD. CDR3 length equals 13 residues. The CDR3 reads CAISGESGNTIYF. The CDR3 DNA follows: TGTGCCATCAGTGGGGAGTCTGGAAACACCATATATTTT.

Only one count was recorded for this clone. The chain recombines TRBV19 with TRBJ2-4; D gene unclear. Trimming cost V 1 base and J 6 bases, with 10 bases left between them. Germline V CDR1 and CDR2: LNHDA, SQIVND (reference sequence). The CDR3 is 14 amino acids. The CDR3 is CASSIGPSGNIQYF. The CDR3 DNA is TGTGCCAGTAGTATAGGGCCGTCGGGAAACATTCAGTACTTC.

Written as DNA, the CDR3 is TGTGCCACCAGCAGCCCACCGACAGGGAGTAGGGACATTCAGTACTTC. It is translated as CATSSPPTGSRDIQYF. The chain couples TRBV15 to TRBJ2-4; TRBD1 matches 7 bases. The V gene's germline CDR1 is LNHNV and CDR2 YYDKDF (reference sequence). The trim removed 3 bases at V and 8 bases at J, leaving 13 bases unmatched. This CDR3 is 16 amino acids long.

The chain carries TRBV7-9 and TRBJ1-2; 7 bases align to TRBD1. J gave up 6 bases and V 1 base, and 8 bases lay outside the gene matches. The CDR3 is 15 amino acids. Looked up from germline, CDR1 is SEHNR and CDR2 is FQNEAQ (reference sequence). In DNA form, the CDR3 reads TGTGCCAGCAGCTTAGGAAACAGGGGATCTAATGGCTACACCTTC. This sequence encodes CASSLGNRGSNGYTF.

The rearrangement joins TRBV4-1 to TRBJ2-1; 13 nucleotides align to TRBD2. CDR3 length equals 15 residues. J was trimmed by 8 bases and V by 4 bases; bases with no gene match: 5. Germline CDR1 MGHRA, CDR2 YSYEKL. The chain's CDR3 is CASSPGLAGVDEQFF. The CDR3 bases are TGCGCCAGCAGCCCAGGACTAGCGGGAGTTGATGAGCAGTTCTTC.

The rearrangement links TRBV11-3 to TRBJ2-7; D may be TRBD1 (5 bases). Germline CDR1 is SGHNT and CDR2 is YENEEA. The CDR3 has 17 amino acids. V was pared by 5 bases and J by 0 bases, with 20 bases between. The CDR3 DNA sequence: TGTGCCAGCAGCCCAGGGCGCGGAACGCAGGGCTCCTACGAGCAGTACTTC. It encodes CASSPGRGTQGSYEQYF.

V and J are TRBV11-2 and TRBJ1-1, with TRBD1 identical over 7 bases. Germline values: CDR1 SGHAT, CDR2 FQNNGV. The trim removed 5 bases at V and 4 bases at J, leaving 10 bases unmatched. The CDR3 loop spans 15 amino acids. CDR3 nucleotide sequence: TGTGCCAGCAGCCCAAGGGGGCAGGGGGTCACTGAAGCTTTCTTT. Protein product: CASSPRGQGVTEAFF.

The chain joins TRBV18 to TRBJ2-7; D perhaps matches TRBD2 (5 bases). Between the trimmed V and J ends, which lost 0 bases and 7 bases, there was a span of 16 bases. This CDR3 contains 15 residues. CDR1 is KGHSH, CDR2 LQKENI, per germline. CDR3 bases: TGTGCCAGCTCACCACCATGGGAGCAGAAAGTGGAGCAGTACTTC. It translates to CASSPPWEQKVEQYF.

The chain links TRBV11-2 to TRBJ1-4; no definite D call. Germline CDR1 reads SGHAT; CDR2 reads FQNNGV. Trimming cost V 4 bases and J 4 bases, with 13 bases left between them. The CDR3 is 15 residues long. The CDR3 sequence is CASSSFETGNEKLFF. In DNA, the CDR3 is TGTGCCAGCAGCTCCTTCGAAACCGGTAATGAAAAACTGTTTTTT.

This chain links TRBV28 with TRBJ2-2; possibly TRBD2 for D (7 bases). Germline lookup yields CDR1 MDHEN and CDR2 SYDVKM. The V end lost 4 bases, the J end lost 3 bases, and 15 bases lay between the germline ends. The CDR3 extends over 16 amino acids. The chain's CDR3 is CASSSPGGADTGELFF. As DNA, the CDR3 is TGTGCCAGCAGTTCCCCGGGGGGCGCAGACACCGGGGAGCTGTTTTTT.

The rearrangement joins TRBV28 to TRBJ2-7; D might be TRBD1 (5 bases). This CDR3 spans 13 amino acids. V was cut by 6 bases and J by 2 bases, with 11 bases left in between. Germline CDR1 is MDHEN and CDR2 is SYDVKM. The DNA for the CDR3 is TGTGCCAGCAGCCGGACACCTACCTACGAGCAGTACTTC. This sequence encodes CASSRTPTYEQYF. The full variable domain, its missing parts supplied by reference TRBV28 and TRBJ2-7, is DVKVTQSSRYLVKRTGEKVFLECVQDMDHENMFWYRQDPGLGLRLIYFSYDVKMKEKGDIPEGYSVSREKKERFSLILESASTNQTSMYLCASSRTPTYEQYFGPGTRLTVT.